Included here is one T cell receptor (beta chain) sequence, with context. Antigen specificity is unknown. Unmatched junction bases numbered 6, after V lost 2 bases and J lost 7 bases. The CDR3 consists of 14 residues. Quantitative barcoded 5'-RACE was used to prepare TCR beta libraries. TCRdb passed the 5' RACE reads through MiXCR, listing each CDR3 protein once. The profile shows 85,000 to 100,000 distinct CDR3 sequences, 8.8% of them singletons. The data derive from a study of CD8 T cells in ankylosing spondylitis. The study, taken as a whole, reports: Prior literature has documented some motif variants in synovial fluid and blood from reactive arthritis. Disease-linked clones reportedly showed significant enrichment in matched ankylosing spondylitis synovial fluid. Ankylosing spondylitis blood appeared to carry a characteristic TCR beta motif of 7 or 8 highly homologous variants.

The rearrangement uses TRBV5-7 and TRBJ2-1; 7 positions agree with TRBD2. TRBV5-7 is an ORF, and what it does is uncertain. Sequencing was performed on blood, either unsorted or a sorted T cell fraction (not recorded which). This receptor was obtained from a male donor with ankylosing spondylitis or in good health (not recorded which). The CDR3 is CASSFGTTQNEQFF. The CDR3 DNA sequence: TGTGCCAGCAGCTTCGGGACTACCCAGAATGAGCAGTTCTTC.